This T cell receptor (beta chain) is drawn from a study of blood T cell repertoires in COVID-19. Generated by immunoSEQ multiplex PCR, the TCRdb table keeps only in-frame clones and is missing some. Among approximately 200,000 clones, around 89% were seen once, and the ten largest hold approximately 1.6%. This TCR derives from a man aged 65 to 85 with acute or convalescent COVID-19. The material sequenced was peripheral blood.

The CDR3 bases are TGTGCCAGCAGCCCGGGACTAGATTACGAGCAGTACTTC. Encoded protein: CASSPGLDYEQYF. This sequence joins TRBV5-4 and TRBJ2-7; 8 bases align to TRBD2. This CDR3 is built from 13 residues. Germline CDR1 reads SGHNT; CDR2 reads YYREEE (reference sequence). V trimming: 4 bases; J trimming: 4 bases; junction bases outside the gene matches: 4.